This TCR beta chain stems from a study of regulatory T cells in long-lasting Graves disease. Notes on the study in general: It was in persistent disease that TRBV28, TRBJ1-2 and TRBJ2-5 were favored.

In building TCR beta libraries, iRepertoire HTBI primers were used together with Arm-PCR of CDR3 regions. In TCRdb, the multiplex PCR reads were re-called with MiXCR into one record per CDR3 protein. Among 450,000 to 650,000 distinct CDR3 sequences listed, 15% to 20% were seen once. Time point indicated: newly diagnosed GD, antithyroid drugs for less than 3 months. Preparation of the TCR library used RNA extracted from PBMCs. Criteria from the American Thyroid Association guidelines were applied to diagnose Graves' disease. V was pared by 0 bases and J by 4 bases, with 6 bases between. The CDR3 totals 13 residues. Germline V gives CDR1 SGHAT, CDR2 FQNNGV. The table lists this clonotype with many counts. Its antigen remains unknown. This sample also belongs to another study, concerning T cells in Graves' hyperthyroidism and ophthalmopathy. As reported in that work: TCR CDR3 regions were first amplified by RT-PCR with HTBI primers. In validation, the model predicted ophthalmopathy. These predictions came a median about 6.5 months before onset.

Sequencing used peripheral blood mononuclear cells (PBMCs), obtained at new diagnosis, from a patient treated with antithyroid drugs. The rearrangement joins TRBV11-2 to TRBJ1-2; no definite D call. The receptor's source is a woman aged 35-65 years with Graves disease. CDR3 sequence: CASSLDPLYGYTF. In DNA, the CDR3 is TGTGCCAGCAGCTTAGATCCCCTCTATGGCTACACCTTC. The full variable domain, its missing parts supplied by reference TRBV11-2 and TRBJ1-2, is EAGVAQSPRYKIIEKRQSVAFWCNPISGHATLYWYQQILGQGPKLLIQFQNNGVVDDSQLPKDRFSAERLKGVDSTLKIQPAKLEDSAVYLCASSLDPLYGYTFGSGTRLTVV.